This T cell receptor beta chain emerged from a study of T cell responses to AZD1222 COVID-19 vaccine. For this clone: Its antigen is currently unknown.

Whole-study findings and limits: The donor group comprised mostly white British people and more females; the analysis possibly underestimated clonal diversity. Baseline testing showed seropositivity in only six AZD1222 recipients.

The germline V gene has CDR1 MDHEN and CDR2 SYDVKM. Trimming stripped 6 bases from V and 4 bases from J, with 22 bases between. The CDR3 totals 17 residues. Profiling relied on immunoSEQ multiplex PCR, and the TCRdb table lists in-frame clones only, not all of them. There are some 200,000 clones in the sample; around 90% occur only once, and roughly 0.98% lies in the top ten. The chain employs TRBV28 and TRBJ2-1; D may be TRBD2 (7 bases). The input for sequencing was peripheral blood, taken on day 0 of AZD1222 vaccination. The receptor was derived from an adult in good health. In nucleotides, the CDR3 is TGTGCCAGCAGCTCCCTCTTTGGGGAGGGGGAATACAATGAGCAGTTCTTC. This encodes CASSSLFGEGEYNEQFF.